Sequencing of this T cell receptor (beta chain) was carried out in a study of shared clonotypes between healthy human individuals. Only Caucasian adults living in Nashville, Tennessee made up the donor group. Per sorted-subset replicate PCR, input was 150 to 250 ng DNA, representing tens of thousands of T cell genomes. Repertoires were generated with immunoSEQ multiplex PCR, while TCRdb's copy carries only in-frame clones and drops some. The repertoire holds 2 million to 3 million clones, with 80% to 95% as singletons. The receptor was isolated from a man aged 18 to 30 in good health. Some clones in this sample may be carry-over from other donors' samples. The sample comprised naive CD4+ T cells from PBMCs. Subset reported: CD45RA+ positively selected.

Here the CDR3 reads CASSEAKGHPGNTIYF. For the CDR3, the DNA is TGTGCCAGCAGTGAAGCGAAAGGACACCCTGGAAACACCATATATTTT. The chain carries TRBV6-1 and TRBJ1-3; a weak D match, TRBD1 (5 bases). Germline CDR1 MNHNS, CDR2 SASEGT. Trimming removed 0 bases at V and 2 bases at J, with 11 bases between. The CDR3 contains 16 residues.